These 21 T cell receptor beta chains were sequenced from one sample in a study of T cell clonotyping in hematopoietic cell transplantation. Here immunoSEQ multiplex PCR was the method, and the copy in TCRdb shows in-frame clones only, minus some. The sample contains 10,000 to 15,000 clones, just under 95% of which appear only once. This material consisted of PBMCs, taken 100 days after allogeneic stem cell transplant. Every receptor here comes from a female patient aged 50 to 60 who had an allogeneic stem cell transplant from an unrelated donor, so the T cells may come from the graft donor. Some clones in this sample may be carry-over from other donors' samples.

The chain has TRBV5-1 and TRBJ1-2; maybe TRBD1 (5 bases). The V and J ends lost 2 bases and 0 bases respectively, with 8 bases between them. The CDR3 is made up of 14 amino acids. Germline V gives CDR1 SGHRS, CDR2 YFSETQ. The CDR3 loop is CASSLLGANYGYTF. For the CDR3, the DNA is TGCGCCAGCAGCTTACTGGGGGCTAACTATGGCTACACCTTC.

The chain carries TRBV27 and TRBJ1-6, with D tentatively TRBD1 (6 bases). Per the germline V gene, CDR1 is MNHEY and CDR2 is SMNVEV (reference sequence). With 8 bases removed from V and 10 bases from J, the gap between germline ends came to 21 bases. CDR3 length: 15 amino acids. CDR3 bases: TGTGCCAGCGGATCCGGGGCAGGGGTTTACTCACCCCTCCACTTT. It is translated as CASGSGAGVYSPLHF.

Here the CDR3 reads CAITSDSSTDTQYF. The DNA for the CDR3 is TGTGCCATCACTAGCGACTCTAGCACAGATACGCAGTATTTT. The genes are TRBV10-3 and TRBJ2-3; a possible D gene is TRBD2 (6 bases). The CDR3 is made up of 14 amino acids. Trimming took 7 bases from V and 0 from J, leaving 11 bases between them. CDR1 is ENHRY, CDR2 SYGVKD, per germline.

This clone appeared a single time. This chain joins TRBV7-9 and TRBJ2-1, with D perhaps TRBD2 (5 bases). Per the germline V gene, CDR1 is SEHNR and CDR2 is FQNEAQ (reference sequence). Trimming stripped 5 bases from V and 4 bases from J, with 21 bases between. The CDR3 has 17 residues. CDR3 loop: CASSPKSRDSTYNEQFF. CDR3 nucleotides: TGTGCCAGCAGCCCCAAGTCTCGGGATTCCACTTACAATGAGCAGTTCTTC. The full variable domain, completed using reference TRBV7-9 and TRBJ2-1, is DTGVSQNPRHKITKRGQNVTFRCDPISEHNRLYWYRQTLGQGPEFLTYFQNEAQLEKSRLLSDRFSAERPKGSFSTLEIQRTEQGDSAMYLCASSPKSRDSTYNEQFFGPGTRLTVL.

This chain connects TRBV2 to TRBJ1-2; possibly TRBD1 for D (6 bases). Between the trimmed V and J ends, which lost 4 bases and 6 bases, there was a span of 9 bases. Looked up from germline, CDR1 is SNHLY and CDR2 is FYNNEI. This CDR3 has 12 residues. The CDR3 DNA reads TGTGCCAGCAGTGTCAACAGGGATGGCTACACCTTC. This translates into CASSVNRDGYTF.

The CDR3 sequence is CASSLLGLNEQFF. CDR3 DNA sequence: TGTGCCAGCAGCTTATTGGGGCTGAATGAGCAGTTCTTC. The V gene is TRBV13, the J gene TRBJ2-1; tentative D call: TRBD1 (5 bases). The CDR3 consists of 13 residues. CDR1 and CDR2 (germline): PRHDT, FYEKMQ (reference sequence). Trimming stripped 2 bases from V and 7 bases from J, with 9 bases between.

The rearrangement uses TRBV9 and TRBJ1-2; 10 bases are a match to TRBD1. V gave up 4 bases and J gave up 4 bases; unmatched junction bases: 7. Per the germline V gene, CDR1 is SGDLS and CDR2 is YYNGEE. This CDR3 contains 15 residues. The chain's CDR3 is CASSIGTGEPYGYTF. The CDR3 DNA reads TGTGCCAGCAGCATAGGGACAGGGGAGCCCTATGGCTACACCTTC.

The V and J genes are TRBV19 and TRBJ2-7, with TRBD1 matching over 9 bases. J gave up 3 bases and V 2 bases, and 8 bases lay outside the gene matches. The germline V gene has CDR1 LNHDA and CDR2 SQIVND (reference sequence). The CDR3 length is 16 residues. The CDR3 reads CASSIKDRGSLYEQYF. CDR3 DNA sequence: TGTGCCAGTAGTATAAAGGACAGGGGTAGCCTCTACGAGCAGTACTTC.

V gene TRBV5-1 combines with J gene TRBJ2-2, with TRBD2 matching over 7 bases. Germline V lookup: CDR1 SGHRS, CDR2 YFSETQ. The ends lost 2 bases at V and 5 bases at J; junction bases unmatched: 6. This CDR3 is built from 15 residues. This chain's CDR3 is CASSLSGTLTGELFF. In DNA form, the CDR3 reads TGCGCCAGCAGCTTAAGCGGGACTCTGACCGGGGAGCTGTTTTTT. The whole variable domain, remainder taken from reference TRBV5-1 and TRBJ2-2, is KAGVTQTPRYLIKTRGQQVTLSCSPISGHRSVSWYQQTPGQGLQFLFEYFSETQRNKGNFPGRFSGRQFSNSRSEMNVSTLELGDSALYLCASSLSGTLTGELFFGEGSRLTVL.

The V gene is TRBV19, the J gene TRBJ1-5; D perhaps matches TRBD1 (6 bases). The V gene lost 4 bases and the J gene lost 3 bases, with 13 bases spanning the gap. This CDR3 region has 15 residues. CDR1 and CDR2 from the germline V gene are LNHDA and SQIVND (reference sequence). This CDR3 is CASSTRTEFNQPQHF. The CDR3 region has the DNA TGTGCCAGTAGTACCCGGACAGAGTTCAATCAGCCCCAGCATTTT.

The chain carries TRBV7-6 and TRBJ2-3, with D possibly TRBD2 on 5 matching bases. This CDR3 comprises 14 residues. V was shortened by 1 base and J by 3 bases, with 8 bases between the two germline ends. Looked up from germline, CDR1 is SGHVS and CDR2 is FNYEAQ. Written as DNA, the CDR3 is TGTGCCAGCAGCTTAGGCTCGGGAACAGATACGCAGTATTTT. It encodes CASSLGSGTDTQYF.

This chain joins TRBV29-1 and TRBJ2-7; 12 bases match TRBD1. The ends lost 3 bases at V and 1 base at J; junction bases unmatched: 10. Germline V gene sequence: CDR1 SQVTM, CDR2 ANQGSEA. The CDR3 has 17 amino acids. The CDR3 sequence is CSVETRDRGLRSYEQYF. As DNA, the CDR3 is TGCAGCGTTGAGACAAGGGACAGGGGGCTACGATCCTACGAGCAGTACTTC.

The chain links TRBV9 to TRBJ2-2, with TRBD2 matching over 16 bases. Looked up from germline, CDR1 is SGDLS and CDR2 is YYNGEE. V shed 3 bases, J shed 0 bases, and the junction held 2 bases outside the gene matches. The CDR3 has 18 residues. The CDR3 here is CASSAGLAGGTNTGELFF. The CDR3 region has the DNA TGTGCCAGCAGCGCGGGACTAGCGGGGGGGACGAACACCGGGGAGCTGTTTTTT. Combining the CDR3 with reference TRBV9 and TRBJ2-2 gives the whole variable domain DSGVTQTPKHLITATGQRVTLRCSPRSGDLSVYWYQQSLDQGLQFLIQYYNGEERAKGNILERFSAQQFPDLHSELNLSSLELGDSALYFCASSAGLAGGTNTGELFFGEGSRLTVL.

J is TRBJ1-2 and V is TRBV7-9, with 9 bases fitting TRBD1. The V gene end was trimmed by 0 bases and the J gene end by 0 bases; junction bases not matched to a gene: 5. Germline CDR1 SEHNR, CDR2 FQNEAQ (reference sequence). CDR3 size: 17 residues. CDR3 in DNA: TGTGCCAGCAGCTTAGCGCGGGGGACAGGGACTAACTATGGCTACACCTTC. The encoded protein is CASSLARGTGTNYGYTF.

The gene calls are TRBV2 and TRBJ2-7; possibly TRBD2 for D (5 bases). CDR3 length equals 13 residues. In germline, CDR1 is SNHLY, CDR2 FYNNEI. Trimming pared 6 bases from V and 10 bases from J, leaving 19 bases between. The CDR3 bases are TGTGCCAGCAGAGGACTGGGCCTTGGTGCTCAGTACTTC. Protein: CASRGLGLGAQYF.

The rearrangement uses TRBV6-1 and TRBJ1-5, with TRBD1 as a possible D gene (6 bases). The CDR3 runs 14 residues. Germline V gene lookup returns CDR1 MNHNS and CDR2 SASEGT. The V gene lost 4 bases and the J gene lost 2 bases, with 9 bases spanning the gap. CDR3 amino acids: CASSAWTGNQPQHF. CDR3 coding DNA: TGTGCCAGCAGTGCTTGGACAGGCAATCAGCCCCAGCATTTT.

The chain combines TRBV5-1 with TRBJ1-4; D is perhaps TRBD1 (6 bases). This CDR3 has 14 residues. V lost 2 bases, J lost 8 bases, and 13 bases lay in between. Germline CDR1 and CDR2: SGHRS and YFSETQ. The CDR3 reads CASSFDSQGEKLFF. CDR3 DNA: TGCGCCAGCAGCTTTGACAGCCAGGGGGAAAAACTGTTTTTT.

This sequence joins TRBV28 and TRBJ2-1; tentatively, D is TRBD1 (5 bases). The CDR3 runs 15 residues. V lost 3 bases and J lost 10, with 19 bases in between. Germline CDR1 MDHEN, CDR2 SYDVKM. CDR3 DNA: TGTGCCAGCAGTTTGGCCTTATACTCAGCAGGGGAGCAGTTCTTC. It codes for CASSLALYSAGEQFF. The full variable domain, completed using reference TRBV28 and TRBJ2-1, is DVKVTQSSRYLVKRTGEKVFLECVQDMDHENMFWYRQDPGLGLRLIYFSYDVKMKEKGDIPEGYSVSREKKERFSLILESASTNQTSMYLCASSLALYSAGEQFFGPGTRLTVL.

V and J are TRBV27 and TRBJ2-5; D ambiguous. This CDR3 comprises 15 residues. V dropped 4 bases and J dropped 5 bases, with 17 bases sitting between them. Germline assignment: CDR1 MNHEY and CDR2 SMNVEV (reference sequence). The CDR3 sequence is CASSSSTGIPETQYF. CDR3 nucleotides: TGTGCCAGCAGTTCCTCGACCGGAATACCGGAGACCCAGTACTTC.

The gene calls are TRBV29-1 and TRBJ1-2; D call uncertain. Trimming left V 4 bases short and J 5 bases short, with 14 bases between. This CDR3 spans 13 amino acids. The germline CDR1 and CDR2 sequences are SQVTM and ANQGSEA. The CDR3 DNA reads as TGCAGCGTTGTTGTGGGCTCTTCGTATGGCTACACCTTC. Protein product: CSVVVGSSYGYTF.

This chain connects TRBV4-1 to TRBJ1-4, with D uncertain. The CDR3 runs 12 residues. V dropped 4 bases and J dropped 7 bases, with 7 bases sitting between them. Per germline, CDR1 MGHRA and CDR2 YSYEKL. CDR3 sequence: CASSPDGEKLFF. In DNA form, the CDR3 reads TGCGCCAGCAGCCCGGACGGTGAAAAACTGTTTTTT.